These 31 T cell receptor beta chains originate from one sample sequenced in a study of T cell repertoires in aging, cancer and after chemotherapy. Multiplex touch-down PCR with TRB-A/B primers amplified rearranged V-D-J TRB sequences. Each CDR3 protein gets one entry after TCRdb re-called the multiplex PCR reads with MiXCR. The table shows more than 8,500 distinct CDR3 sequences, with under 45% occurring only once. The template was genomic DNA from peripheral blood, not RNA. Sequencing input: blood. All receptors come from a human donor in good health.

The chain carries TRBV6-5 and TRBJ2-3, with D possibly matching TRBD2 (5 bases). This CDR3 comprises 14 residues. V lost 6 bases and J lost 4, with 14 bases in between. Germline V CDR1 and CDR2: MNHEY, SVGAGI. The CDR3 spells CASRTIGSADTQYF. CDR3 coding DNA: TGTGCCAGCAGGACCATAGGTAGCGCAGATACGCAGTATTTT.

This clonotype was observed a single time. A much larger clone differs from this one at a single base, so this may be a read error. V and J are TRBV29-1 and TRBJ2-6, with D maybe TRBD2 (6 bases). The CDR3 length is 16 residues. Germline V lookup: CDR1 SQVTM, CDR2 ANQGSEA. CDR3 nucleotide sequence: TGCAGCGTACCCACCGGGCCAGGGACTGGGGCCAACGTCCTGAGTTTC. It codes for CSVPTGPGTGANVLSF. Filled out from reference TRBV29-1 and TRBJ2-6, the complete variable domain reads SAVISQKPSRDICQRGTSLTIQCQVDSQVTMMFWYRQQPGQSLTLIATANQGSEATYESGFVIDKFPISRPNLTFSTLTVSNMSPEDSSIYLCSVPTGPGTGANVLSFGAGSRLTVL.

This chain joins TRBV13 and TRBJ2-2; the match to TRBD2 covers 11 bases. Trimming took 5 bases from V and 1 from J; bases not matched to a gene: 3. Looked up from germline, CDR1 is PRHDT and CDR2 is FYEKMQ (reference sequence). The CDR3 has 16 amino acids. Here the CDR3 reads CASSPGLAGNTGELFF. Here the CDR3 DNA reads TGTGCCAGCAGCCCTGGACTAGCGGGGAACACCGGGGAGCTGTTTTTT.

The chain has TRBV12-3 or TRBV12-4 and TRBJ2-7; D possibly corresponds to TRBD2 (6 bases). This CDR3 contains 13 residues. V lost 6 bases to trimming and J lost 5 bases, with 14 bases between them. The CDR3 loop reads CASRLGGSNEQYF. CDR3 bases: TGTGCCAGCAGATTGGGAGGAAGCAACGAGCAGTACTTC.

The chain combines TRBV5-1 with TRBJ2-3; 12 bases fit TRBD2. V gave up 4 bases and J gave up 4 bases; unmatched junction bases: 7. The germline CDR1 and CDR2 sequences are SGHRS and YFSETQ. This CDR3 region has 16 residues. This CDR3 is CASSTSSGGAPDTQYF. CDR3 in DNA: TGCGCCAGCAGCACTTCTAGCGGGGGGGCCCCAGATACGCAGTATTTT.

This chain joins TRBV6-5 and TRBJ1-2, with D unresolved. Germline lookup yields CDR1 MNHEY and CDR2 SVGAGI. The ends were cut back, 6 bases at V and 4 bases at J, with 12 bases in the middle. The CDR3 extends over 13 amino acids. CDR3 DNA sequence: TGTGCCAGCAGACTCGGACGGATCTATGGCTACACCTTC. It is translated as CASRLGRIYGYTF.

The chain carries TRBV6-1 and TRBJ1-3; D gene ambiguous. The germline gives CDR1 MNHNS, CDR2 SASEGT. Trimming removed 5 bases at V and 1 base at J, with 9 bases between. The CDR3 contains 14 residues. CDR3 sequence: CASSREVSGNTIYF. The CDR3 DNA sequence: TGTGCCAGCAGTAGAGAAGTTTCTGGAAACACCATATATTTT.

The CDR3 region is CASSARQGANYGYTF. The DNA for the CDR3 is TGTGCCAGCAGTGCAAGACAGGGGGCTAACTATGGCTACACCTTC. The V gene is TRBV27, the J gene TRBJ1-2; 9 nucleotides align to TRBD1. CDR1 and CDR2 from the germline V gene are MNHEY and SMNVEV (reference sequence). The CDR3 length is 15 residues. J was trimmed by 0 bases and V by 5 bases; bases with no gene match: 4.

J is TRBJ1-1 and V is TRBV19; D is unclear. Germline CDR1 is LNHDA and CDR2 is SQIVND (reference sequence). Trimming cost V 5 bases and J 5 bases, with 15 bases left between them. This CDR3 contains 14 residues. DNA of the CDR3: TGTGCCAGTAGTCCTTCCCCGGGGTGGACTGAAGCTTTCTTT. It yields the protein CASSPSPGWTEAFF.

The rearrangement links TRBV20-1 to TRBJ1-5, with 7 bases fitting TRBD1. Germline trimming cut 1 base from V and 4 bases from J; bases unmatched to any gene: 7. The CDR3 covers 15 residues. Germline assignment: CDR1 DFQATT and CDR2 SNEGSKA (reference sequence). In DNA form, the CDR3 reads TGCAGTGCTAGAGGACCAGGGGGGACGAATCAGCCCCAGCATTTT. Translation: CSARGPGGTNQPQHF.

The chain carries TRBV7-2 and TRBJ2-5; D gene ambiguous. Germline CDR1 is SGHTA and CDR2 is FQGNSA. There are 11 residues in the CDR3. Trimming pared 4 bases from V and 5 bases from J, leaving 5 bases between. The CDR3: CASSWWETQYF. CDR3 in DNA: TGTGCCAGCAGCTGGTGGGAGACCCAGTACTTC.

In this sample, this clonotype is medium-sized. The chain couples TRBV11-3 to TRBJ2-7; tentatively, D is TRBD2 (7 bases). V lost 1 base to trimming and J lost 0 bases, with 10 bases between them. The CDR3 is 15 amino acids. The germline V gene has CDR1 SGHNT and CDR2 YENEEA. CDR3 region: CASSLGGGSSYEQYF. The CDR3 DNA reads TGTGCCAGCAGCTTAGGCGGGGGCAGCTCCTACGAGCAGTACTTC.

CDR3 in DNA: TGTGCCAGCTCACCAGTAGACAATGAGCAGTTCTTC. This encodes CASSPVDNEQFF. The chain combines TRBV18 with TRBJ2-1; D gene unclear. The CDR3 is made up of 12 amino acids. Germline values: CDR1 KGHSH, CDR2 LQKENI. The V and J ends lost 2 bases and 5 bases respectively, with 4 bases between them.

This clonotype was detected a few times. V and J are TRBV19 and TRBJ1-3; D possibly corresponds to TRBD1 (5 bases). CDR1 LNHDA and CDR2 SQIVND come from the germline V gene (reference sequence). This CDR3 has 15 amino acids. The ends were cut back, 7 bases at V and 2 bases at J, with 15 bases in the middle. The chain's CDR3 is CASKNAGRTGNTIYF. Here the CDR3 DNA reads TGTGCCAGTAAAAATGCGGGGCGAACTGGAAACACCATATATTTT.

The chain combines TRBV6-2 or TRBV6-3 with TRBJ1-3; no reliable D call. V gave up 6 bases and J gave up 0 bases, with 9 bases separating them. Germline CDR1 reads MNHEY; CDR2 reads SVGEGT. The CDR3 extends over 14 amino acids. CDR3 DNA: TGTGCCAGCAGGAACGACAACTCTGGAAACACCATATATTTT. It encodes CASRNDNSGNTIYF.

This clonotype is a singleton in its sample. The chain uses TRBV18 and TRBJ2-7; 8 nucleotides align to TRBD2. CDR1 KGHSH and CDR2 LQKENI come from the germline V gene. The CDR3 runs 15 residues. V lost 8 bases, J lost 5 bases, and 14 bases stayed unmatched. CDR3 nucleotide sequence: TGTGCCAGCCCACGGGGGGGCCCCCCGTTGGACGAGCAGTACTTC. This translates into CASPRGGPPLDEQYF. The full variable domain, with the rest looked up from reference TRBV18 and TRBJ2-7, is NAGVMQNPRHLVRRRGQEARLRCSPMKGHSHVYWYRQLPEEGLKFMVYLQKENIIDESGMPKERFSAEFPKEGPSILRIQQVVRGDSAAYFCASPRGGPPLDEQYFGPGTRLTVT.

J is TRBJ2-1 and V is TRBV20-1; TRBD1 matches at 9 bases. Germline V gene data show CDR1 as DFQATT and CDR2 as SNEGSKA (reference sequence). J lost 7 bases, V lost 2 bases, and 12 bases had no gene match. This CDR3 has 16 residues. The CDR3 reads CSARQDTGGERNEQFF. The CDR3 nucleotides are TGCAGTGCTAGACAAGACACAGGGGGCGAGAGAAATGAGCAGTTCTTC.

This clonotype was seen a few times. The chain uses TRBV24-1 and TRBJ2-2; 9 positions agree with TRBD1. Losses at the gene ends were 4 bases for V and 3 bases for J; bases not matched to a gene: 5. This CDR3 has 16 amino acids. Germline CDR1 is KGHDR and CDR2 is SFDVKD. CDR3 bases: TGTGCCACCAGTGACCCGGGACAGGGAGACACCGGGGAGCTGTTTTTT. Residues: CATSDPGQGDTGELFF.

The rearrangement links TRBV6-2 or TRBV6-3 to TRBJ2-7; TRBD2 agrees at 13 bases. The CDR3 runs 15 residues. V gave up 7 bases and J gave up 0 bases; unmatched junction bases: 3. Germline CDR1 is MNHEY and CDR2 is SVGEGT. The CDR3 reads CASTRTSGSSYEQYF. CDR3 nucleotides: TGTGCCAGCACACGGACTAGCGGGAGCTCCTACGAGCAGTACTTC.

CDR3 residues: CASSLAVRGAEQFF. CDR3 bases: TGCGCCAGCAGCTTGGCTGTTCGGGGGGCCGAGCAGTTCTTC. The gene calls are TRBV5-1 and TRBJ2-1, with D tentatively TRBD2 (7 bases). The CDR3 runs to 14 residues. The V and J ends lost 0 bases and 10 bases respectively, with 14 bases between them. Germline CDR1 SGHRS, CDR2 YFSETQ.

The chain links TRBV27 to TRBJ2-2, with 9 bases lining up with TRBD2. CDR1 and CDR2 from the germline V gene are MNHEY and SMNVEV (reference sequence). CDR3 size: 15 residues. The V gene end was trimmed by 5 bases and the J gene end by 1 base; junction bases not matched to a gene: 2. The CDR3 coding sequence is TGTGCCAGCAGTCTTAGCGGGAGGAACACCGGGGAGCTGTTTTTT. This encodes CASSLSGRNTGELFF.

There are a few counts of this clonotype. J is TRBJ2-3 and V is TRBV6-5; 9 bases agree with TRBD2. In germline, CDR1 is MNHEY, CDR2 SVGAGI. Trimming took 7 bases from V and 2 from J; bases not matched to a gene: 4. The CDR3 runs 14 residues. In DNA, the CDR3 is TGTGCCAGCACCGGACTAGCGTTCACAGATACGCAGTATTTT. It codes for CASTGLAFTDTQYF.

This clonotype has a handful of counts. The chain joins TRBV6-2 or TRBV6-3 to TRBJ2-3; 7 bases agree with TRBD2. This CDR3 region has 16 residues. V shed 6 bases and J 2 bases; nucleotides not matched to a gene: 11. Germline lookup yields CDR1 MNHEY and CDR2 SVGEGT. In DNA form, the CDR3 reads TGTGCCAGCAGCCCCGGCGGGCGGGGGACCACAGATACGCAGTATTTT. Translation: CASSPGGRGTTDTQYF.

The CDR3 region has the DNA TGTGCCAGCAGCTTATATCGAGGGGAGAGGGGAGAAGCTTTCTTT. The encoded protein is CASSLYRGERGEAFF. This rearrangement joins TRBV7-2 to TRBJ1-1; weak D call: TRBD1 (5 bases). The CDR3 is 15 amino acids. Germline V gene lookup returns CDR1 SGHTA and CDR2 FQGNSA. With 2 bases removed from V and 8 bases from J, the gap between germline ends came to 18 bases.

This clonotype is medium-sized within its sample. The CDR3 protein is CATSRDNLAGGPRRDNEQFF. CDR3 in DNA: TGTGCCACCAGCAGAGATAACTTAGCGGGAGGGCCGCGCCGTGACAATGAGCAGTTCTTC. This chain links TRBV15 with TRBJ2-1; 11 bases fit TRBD2. Losses at the gene ends were 0 bases for V and 5 bases for J; bases not matched to a gene: 15. The CDR3 is made up of 20 amino acids. The germline gives CDR1 LNHNV, CDR2 YYDKDF (reference sequence).

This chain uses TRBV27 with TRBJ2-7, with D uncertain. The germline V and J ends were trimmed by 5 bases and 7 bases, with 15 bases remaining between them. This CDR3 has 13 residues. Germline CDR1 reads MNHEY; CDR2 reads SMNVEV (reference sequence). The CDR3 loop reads CASSTPVGGEQYF. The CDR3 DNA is TGTGCCAGCAGTACACCCGTGGGTGGGGAGCAGTACTTC.

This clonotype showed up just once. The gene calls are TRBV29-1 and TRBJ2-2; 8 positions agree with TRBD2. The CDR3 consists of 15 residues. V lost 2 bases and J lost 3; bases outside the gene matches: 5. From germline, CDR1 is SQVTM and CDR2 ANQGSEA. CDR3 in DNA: TGCAGCGTTGAAACTGTCGGGGGGGACACCGGGGAGCTGTTTTTT. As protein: CSVETVGGDTGELFF.

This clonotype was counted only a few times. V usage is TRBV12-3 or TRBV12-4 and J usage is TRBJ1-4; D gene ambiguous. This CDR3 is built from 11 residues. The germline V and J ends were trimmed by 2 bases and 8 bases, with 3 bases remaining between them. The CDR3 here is CASSLREKLFF. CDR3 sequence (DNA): TGTGCCAGCAGTTTACGGGAAAAACTGTTTTTT.

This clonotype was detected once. The CDR3 spells CARSLGLSYEQYF. The CDR3, as DNA: TGTGCCAGAAGCTTAGGGCTCAGCTACGAGCAGTACTTC. The J gene is TRBJ2-7, the V gene TRBV5-3; D ambiguous. TRBV5-3 is an ORF, and what it does is uncertain. This CDR3 comprises 13 residues. V dropped 2 bases and J dropped 3 bases, with 9 bases sitting between them.

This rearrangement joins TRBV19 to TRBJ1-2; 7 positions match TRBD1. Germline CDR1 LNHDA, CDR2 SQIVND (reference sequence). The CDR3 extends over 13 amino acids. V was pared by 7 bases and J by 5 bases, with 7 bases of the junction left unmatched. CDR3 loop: CASTQGRGYGYTF. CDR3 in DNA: TGTGCCAGTACCCAGGGCAGGGGGTATGGCTACACCTTC.

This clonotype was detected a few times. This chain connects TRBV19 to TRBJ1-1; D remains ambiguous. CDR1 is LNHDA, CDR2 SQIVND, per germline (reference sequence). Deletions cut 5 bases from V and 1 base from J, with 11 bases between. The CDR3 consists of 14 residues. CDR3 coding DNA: TGTGCCAGTAGTTGGGATACTGAGAACACTGAAGCTTTCTTT. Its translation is CASSWDTENTEAFF.